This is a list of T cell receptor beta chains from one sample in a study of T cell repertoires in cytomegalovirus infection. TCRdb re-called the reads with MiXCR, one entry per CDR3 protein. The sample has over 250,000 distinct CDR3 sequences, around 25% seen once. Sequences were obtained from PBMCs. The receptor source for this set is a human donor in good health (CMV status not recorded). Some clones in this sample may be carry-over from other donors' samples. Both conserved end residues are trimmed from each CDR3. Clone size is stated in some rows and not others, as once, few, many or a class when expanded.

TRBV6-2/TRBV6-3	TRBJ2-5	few	ASSPLAGGLETQY
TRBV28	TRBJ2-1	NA	ASRRDRMSYNEQF
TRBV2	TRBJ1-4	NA	ASSAWGDNEKLF
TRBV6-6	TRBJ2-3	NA	ASGSTTVTQY
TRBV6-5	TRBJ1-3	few	ASSYSGRSGNTIY
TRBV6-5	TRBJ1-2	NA	ASSYTGRTYGYT
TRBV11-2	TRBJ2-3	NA	ASGSGQADTQY
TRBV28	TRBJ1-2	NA	ASSLSNNYGYT
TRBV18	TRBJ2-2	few	ASSPLTGEAGELF
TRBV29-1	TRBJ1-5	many	SARDSANQPQH
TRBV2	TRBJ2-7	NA	ASTPGTPEQY
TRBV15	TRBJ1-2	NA	ATSSGRINYGYT
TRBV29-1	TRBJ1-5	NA	SVEFQGDQPQH
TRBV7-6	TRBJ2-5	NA	ASSLYDSVQETQY
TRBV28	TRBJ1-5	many	ASGDRGHQPQH
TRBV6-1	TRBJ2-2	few	ASRGGLNTGELF
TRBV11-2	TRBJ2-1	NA	ASAKDRWNGEQF
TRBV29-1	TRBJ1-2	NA	SVWGGEHGYT